This entry is about one TCR beta chain. This record belongs to a study of blood T cell repertoires in COVID-19. The CDR3 loop spans 13 amino acids. The germline V and J ends were trimmed by 7 bases and 0 bases, with 10 bases remaining between them. Germline CDR1 is SQVTM and CDR2 is ANQGSEA. This table comes from immunoSEQ multiplex PCR, and its TCRdb copy is limited to in-frame clones, with some not included. The sample records about 230,000 clones, 85% to 90% being singletons. This receptor was identified in a man aged 25-45 years with COVID-19, enrolled during active disease. The sample taken for sequencing was peripheral blood. The chain employs TRBV29-1 and TRBJ1-3, with D unclear. The CDR3 is CSAGLNSGNTIYF. The CDR3 nucleotides are TGCAGCGCTGGACTCAACTCTGGAAACACCATATATTTT.